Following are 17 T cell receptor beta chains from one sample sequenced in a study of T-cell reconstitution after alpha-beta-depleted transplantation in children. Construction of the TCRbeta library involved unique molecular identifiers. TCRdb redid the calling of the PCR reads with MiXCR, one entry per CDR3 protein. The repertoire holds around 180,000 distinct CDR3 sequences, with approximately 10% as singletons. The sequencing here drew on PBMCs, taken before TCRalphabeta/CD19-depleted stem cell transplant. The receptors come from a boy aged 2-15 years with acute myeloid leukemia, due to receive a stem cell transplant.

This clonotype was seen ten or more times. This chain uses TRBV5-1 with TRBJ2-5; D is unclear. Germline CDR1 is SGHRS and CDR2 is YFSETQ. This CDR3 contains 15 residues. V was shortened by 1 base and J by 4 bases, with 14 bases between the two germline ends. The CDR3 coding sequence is TGCGCCAGCAGCTTGTTTGATCGGTTTTCAGAGACCCAGTACTTC. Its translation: CASSLFDRFSETQYF.

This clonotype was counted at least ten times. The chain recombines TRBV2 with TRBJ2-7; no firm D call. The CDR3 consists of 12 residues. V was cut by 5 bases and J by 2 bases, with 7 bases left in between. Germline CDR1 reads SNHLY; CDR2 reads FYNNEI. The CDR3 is CASSRTTYEQYV. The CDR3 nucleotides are TGTGCCAGCAGTCGTACAACCTACGAGCAGTACGTC.

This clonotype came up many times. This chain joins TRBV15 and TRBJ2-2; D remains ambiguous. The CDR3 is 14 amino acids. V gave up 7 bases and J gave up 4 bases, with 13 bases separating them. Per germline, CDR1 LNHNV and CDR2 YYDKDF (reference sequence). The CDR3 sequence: CATKTPLGTGELFF. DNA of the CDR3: TGTGCCACCAAAACCCCGTTGGGCACCGGGGAGCTGTTTTTT.

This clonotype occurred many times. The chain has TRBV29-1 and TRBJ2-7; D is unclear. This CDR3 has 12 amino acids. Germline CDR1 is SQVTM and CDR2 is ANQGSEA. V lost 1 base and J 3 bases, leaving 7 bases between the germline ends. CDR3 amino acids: CSVEVPSYEQYF. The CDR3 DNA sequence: TGCAGCGTTGAAGTTCCGAGCTACGAGCAGTACTTC.

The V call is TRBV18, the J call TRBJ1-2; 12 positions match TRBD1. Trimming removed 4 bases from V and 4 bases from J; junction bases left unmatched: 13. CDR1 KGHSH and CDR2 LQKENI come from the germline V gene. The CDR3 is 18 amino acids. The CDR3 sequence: CASSQNRDRGRGAYGYTF. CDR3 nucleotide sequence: TGTGCCAGCTCACAAAACCGGGACAGGGGGCGCGGTGCCTATGGCTACACCTTC.

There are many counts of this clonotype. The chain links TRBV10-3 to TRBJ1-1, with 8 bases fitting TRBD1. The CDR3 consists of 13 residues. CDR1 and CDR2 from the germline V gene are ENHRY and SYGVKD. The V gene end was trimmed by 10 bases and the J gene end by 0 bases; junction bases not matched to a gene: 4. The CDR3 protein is CATRTGMNTEAFF. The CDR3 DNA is TGTGCCACCCGGACAGGGATGAACACTGAAGCTTTCTTT.

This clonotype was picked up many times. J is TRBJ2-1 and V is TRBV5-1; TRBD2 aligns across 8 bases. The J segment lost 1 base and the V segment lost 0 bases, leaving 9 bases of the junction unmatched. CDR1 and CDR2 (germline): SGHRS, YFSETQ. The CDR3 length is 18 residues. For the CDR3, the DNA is TGCGCCAGCAGCTTGGCCGTACTAGCGGAAAATTCCTACAATGAGCAGTTCTTC. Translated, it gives CASSLAVLAENSYNEQFF. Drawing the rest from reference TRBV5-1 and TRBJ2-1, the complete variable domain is KAGVTQTPRYLIKTRGQQVTLSCSPISGHRSVSWYQQTPGQGLQFLFEYFSETQRNKGNFPGRFSGRQFSNSRSEMNVSTLELGDSALYLCASSLAVLAENSYNEQFFGPGTRLTVL.

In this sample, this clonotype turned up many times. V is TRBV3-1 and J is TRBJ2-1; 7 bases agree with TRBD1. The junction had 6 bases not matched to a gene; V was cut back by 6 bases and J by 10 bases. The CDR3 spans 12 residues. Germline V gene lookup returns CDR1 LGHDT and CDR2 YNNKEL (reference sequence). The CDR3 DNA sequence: TGTGCCAGCAGTAAAGGGGGCAGAGAGCAGTTCTTC. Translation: CASSKGGREQFF.

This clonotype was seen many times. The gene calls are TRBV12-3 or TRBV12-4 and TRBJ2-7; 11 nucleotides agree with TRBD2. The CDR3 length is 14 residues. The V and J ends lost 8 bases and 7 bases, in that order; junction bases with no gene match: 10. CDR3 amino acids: CASGKLAGVREQYF. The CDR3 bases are TGTGCCAGCGGCAAACTAGCGGGAGTGAGGGAGCAGTACTTC.

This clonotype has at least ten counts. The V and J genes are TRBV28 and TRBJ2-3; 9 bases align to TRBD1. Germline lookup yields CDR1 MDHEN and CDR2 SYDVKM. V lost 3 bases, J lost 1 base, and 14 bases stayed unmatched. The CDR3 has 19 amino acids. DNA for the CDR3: TGTGCCAGCAGTTTTAACCCCCGGGACAGGGTTGGGGGCACAGATACGCAGTATTTT. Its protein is CASSFNPRDRVGGTDTQYF.

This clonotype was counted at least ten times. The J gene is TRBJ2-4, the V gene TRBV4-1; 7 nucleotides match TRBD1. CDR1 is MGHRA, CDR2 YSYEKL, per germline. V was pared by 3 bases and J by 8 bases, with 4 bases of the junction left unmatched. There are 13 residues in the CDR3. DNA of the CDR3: TGCGCCAGCAGCCAGCTACAGGGGTACATTCAGTACTTC. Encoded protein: CASSQLQGYIQYF.

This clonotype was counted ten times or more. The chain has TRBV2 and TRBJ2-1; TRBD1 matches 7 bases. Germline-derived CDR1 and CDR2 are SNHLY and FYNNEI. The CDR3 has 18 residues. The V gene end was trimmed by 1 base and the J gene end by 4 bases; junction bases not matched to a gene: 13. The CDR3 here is CASSEDSLWDSPYNEQFF. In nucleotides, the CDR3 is TGTGCCAGCAGTGAAGATAGTTTGTGGGACAGTCCTTACAATGAGCAGTTCTTC.

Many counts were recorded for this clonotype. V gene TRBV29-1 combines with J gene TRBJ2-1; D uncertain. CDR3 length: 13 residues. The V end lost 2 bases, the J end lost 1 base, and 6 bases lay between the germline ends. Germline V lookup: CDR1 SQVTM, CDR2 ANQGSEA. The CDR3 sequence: CSVESGSYNEQFF. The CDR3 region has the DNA TGCAGCGTTGAATCCGGATCCTACAATGAGCAGTTCTTC.

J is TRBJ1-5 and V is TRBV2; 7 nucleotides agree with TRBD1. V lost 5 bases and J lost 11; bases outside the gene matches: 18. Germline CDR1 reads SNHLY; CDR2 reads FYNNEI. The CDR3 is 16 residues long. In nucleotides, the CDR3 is TGTGCCAGCAGTACCATCCTCAGGGGGAGACGGGAGGCCCAGCATTTT. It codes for CASSTILRGRREAQHF. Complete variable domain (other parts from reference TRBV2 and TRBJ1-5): EPEVTQTPSHQVTQMGQEVILRCVPISNHLYFYWYRQILGQKVEFLVSFYNNEISEKSEIFDDQFSVERPDGSNFTLKIRSTKLEDSAMYFCASSTILRGRREAQHFGDGTRLSIL.

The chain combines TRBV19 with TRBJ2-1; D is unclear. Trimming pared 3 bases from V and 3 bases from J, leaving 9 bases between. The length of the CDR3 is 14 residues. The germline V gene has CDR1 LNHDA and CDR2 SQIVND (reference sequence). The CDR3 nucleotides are TGTGCCAGTAGTATGCGACTGGGCTACAATGAGCAGTTCTTC. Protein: CASSMRLGYNEQFF.

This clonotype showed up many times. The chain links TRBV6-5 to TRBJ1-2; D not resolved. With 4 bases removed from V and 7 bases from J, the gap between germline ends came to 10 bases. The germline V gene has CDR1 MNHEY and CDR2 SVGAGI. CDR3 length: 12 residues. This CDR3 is CASSSWQLGYTF. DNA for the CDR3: TGTGCCAGCAGTTCGTGGCAGCTTGGCTACACCTTC.

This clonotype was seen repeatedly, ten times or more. The CDR3 coding sequence is TGTGCCAGCAGCGCAGGAGGGGCAGATACGCAGTATTTT. This gives the protein CASSAGGADTQYF. This rearrangement joins TRBV7-3 to TRBJ2-3; TRBD2 might be the D (6 bases). Per the germline V gene, CDR1 is SGHTA and CDR2 is FQGTGA. Between the trimmed V and J ends, which lost 5 bases and 4 bases, there was a span of 10 bases. There are 13 residues in the CDR3.